This TCR beta chain was recorded in a study of shared clonotypes between healthy human individuals. About this clone itself: What it binds is unknown.

Overall study results and limits: Investigators expected sequencing depth to affect clonotype sharing among donors. A limitation of the genetic and exposure-history diversity represented arose from few donors.

The assay ran at deep level. Using immunoSEQ multiplex PCR, the repertoire was profiled, and TCRdb retains in-frame clones only, with some absent. The sample lists about 110,000 clones; about 70% were seen once. Together with CD45RO+ cells, CCR7-negative CD45RA+ TemRA cells were included in CD8 memory. Per germline, CDR1 PRHDT and CDR2 FYEKMQ (reference sequence). Trimming stripped 9 bases from V and 2 bases from J, with 18 bases between. The length of the CDR3 is 15 residues. This chain joins TRBV13 and TRBJ2-3; perhaps TRBD2 as D (5 bases). The sample consisted of memory CD8+ T cells sorted from blood. Subset indicated: CD45RO+ cells pooled with CCR7-negative TemRA cells. The receptor was derived from a woman aged 30 to 39 in good health. CDR3 bases: TGTGCCAGTTTCTCGGAGGCAGTCTACACAGATACGCAGTATTTT. It yields the protein CASFSEAVYTDTQYF.